This T cell receptor beta chain was captured by sequencing in a study of CXCR3-negative and CXCR3-positive naive CD8 T cells. As for the study in general: Across all libraries, TRB reads numbered approximately 150 million, with about 1.5 +/- 0.3 million in each library.

The CDR3 is 15 amino acids. Germline V CDR1 and CDR2: SNHLY, FYNNEI. UMI-labeled TRB cDNA libraries were prepared by 5' RACE. From the 5' RACE reads, TCRdb lists one entry per CDR3 protein and no DNA. The clone table shows fewer than 65,000 distinct CDR3 sequences, with the ten largest holding around 4.8%. On this clonotype itself: The antigen remains undetermined.

Findings of the study overall: For the naive subsets, surface CD5 was similar, and TCR strength was inferred from TRB CDR3 properties. Researchers report that CXCR3-positive naive cells carry more hydrophobic TRB CDR3s than CXCR3-negative naive cells. Memory CD8+ T cell repertoires were far less diverse than both naive subsets.

This receptor was obtained from a human donor in good health. Some clones in this sample may be carry-over from other donors' samples. The chain links TRBV2 to TRBJ2-5; the TCRdb call, TRBD1, lacks DNA for checking. The specimen sequenced was naive CXCR3+ CD8+ T cells from blood. Subset described: CD45RO-CCR7+CD27+CD95- naive CD8+ T cells expressing CXCR3 (TNR3+). The CDR3 loop reads CASSEIGGSGETQYF. Complete variable domain (other parts from reference TRBV2 and TRBJ2-5): EPEVTQTPSHQVTQMGQEVILRCVPISNHLYFYWYRQILGQKVEFLVSFYNNEISEKSEIFDDQFSVERPDGSNFTLKIRSTKLEDSAMYFCASSEIGGSGETQYFGPGTRLLVL.